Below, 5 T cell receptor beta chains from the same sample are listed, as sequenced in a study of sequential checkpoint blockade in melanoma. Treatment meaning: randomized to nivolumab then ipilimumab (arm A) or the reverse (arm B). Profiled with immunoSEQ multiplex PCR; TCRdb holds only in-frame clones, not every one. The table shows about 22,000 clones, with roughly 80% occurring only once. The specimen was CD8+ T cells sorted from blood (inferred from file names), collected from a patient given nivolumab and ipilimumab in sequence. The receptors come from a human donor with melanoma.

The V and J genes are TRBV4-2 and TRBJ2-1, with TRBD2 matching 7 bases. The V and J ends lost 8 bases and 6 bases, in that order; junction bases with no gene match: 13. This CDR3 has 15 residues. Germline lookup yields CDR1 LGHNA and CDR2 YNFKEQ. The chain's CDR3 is CASSHAGAGVNEQFF. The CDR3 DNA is TGTGCCAGCTCCCACGCGGGAGCCGGTGTCAATGAGCAGTTCTTC.

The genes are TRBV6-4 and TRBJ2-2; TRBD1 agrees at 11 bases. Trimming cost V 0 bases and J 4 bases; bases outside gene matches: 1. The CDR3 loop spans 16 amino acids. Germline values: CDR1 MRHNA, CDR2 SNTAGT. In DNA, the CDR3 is TGTGCCAGCAGTGACTCCGGGACAGGGGGCACCGGGGAGCTGTTTTTT. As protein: CASSDSGTGGTGELFF.

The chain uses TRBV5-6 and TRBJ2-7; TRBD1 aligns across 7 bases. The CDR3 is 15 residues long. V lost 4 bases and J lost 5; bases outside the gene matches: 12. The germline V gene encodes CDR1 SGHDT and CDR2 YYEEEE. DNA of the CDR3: TGTGCCAGCAGCGATGGGGCAGGGGGATTAGACGAGCAGTACTTC. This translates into CASSDGAGGLDEQYF.

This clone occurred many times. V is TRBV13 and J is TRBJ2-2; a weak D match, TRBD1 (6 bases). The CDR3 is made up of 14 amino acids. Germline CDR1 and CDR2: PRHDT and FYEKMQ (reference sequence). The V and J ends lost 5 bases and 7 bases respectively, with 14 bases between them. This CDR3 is CASSPWGPNGELFF. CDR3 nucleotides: TGTGCCAGCAGCCCATGGGGGCCGAACGGGGAGCTGTTTTTT.

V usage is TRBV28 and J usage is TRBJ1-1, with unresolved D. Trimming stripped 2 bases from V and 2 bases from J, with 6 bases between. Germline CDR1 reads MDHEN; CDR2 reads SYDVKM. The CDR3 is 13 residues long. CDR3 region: CASSLGENTEAFF. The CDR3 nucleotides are TGTGCCAGCAGTTTAGGAGAAAACACTGAAGCTTTCTTT.